A selection of T cell receptor beta chains follows, all from one sample in a study of T cells and copy number aberrations in small-cell lung cancer. The protocol was immunoSEQ multiplex PCR, while the TCRdb copy is restricted to in-frame clones and leaves out a portion. The table lists 1,200 or so clones, around 81% of them singletons. The sequencing sample was made of tumor tissue. The receptors shown here come from a woman aged 45-60 years with small cell lung cancer. Both conserved end residues are part of each CDR3. A D gene is named only where the DNA matches it firmly. For some rows the clone size is stated as once, few or many, or as a class when expanded; others skip it.

CDR3nt: TGCGCCAGCAGCATAGCGGGAGGGTTTTACACCGGGGAGCTGTTTTTT
CDR3aa: CASSIAGGFYTGELFF
j_gene: TRBJ2-2
v_gene: TRBV4-1
abundance: NA
d_gene: TRBD2

CDR3nt: TGTGCCAGCAGCTTAATACAGGGGGACACTGAAGCTTTCTTT
CDR3aa: CASSLIQGDTEAFF
j_gene: TRBJ1-1
v_gene: TRBV7-2
abundance: NA
d_gene: TRBD1

CDR3nt: TGTGCCAGCAGCTTAGGGAGGGCCGCGTTTCTCTTC
CDR3aa: CASSLGRAAFLF
j_gene: TRBJ1-2
v_gene: TRBV7-2
abundance: NA
d_gene: NA

CDR3nt: TGTGCCAGCAGGATGATACAGGGTACTACTGAAGCTTTCTTT
CDR3aa: CASRMIQGTTEAFF
j_gene: TRBJ1-1
v_gene: TRBV6-5
abundance: NA
d_gene: NA

CDR3nt: TGTGCCAGCTCCCTTGTCCCCCTGGGTGAAGCTTTCTTT
CDR3aa: CASSLVPLGEAFF
j_gene: TRBJ1-1
v_gene: TRBV18
abundance: once
d_gene: NA

CDR3nt: TGTGCCAGCAGCGGGGGACAGTCCCACAATGAGCAGTTCTTC
CDR3aa: CASSGGQSHNEQFF
j_gene: TRBJ2-1
v_gene: TRBV5-8
abundance: NA
d_gene: TRBD1

CDR3nt: TGTGCCAGCAGTGAAAATCGGGAGACCGGGGAGCTGTTTTTT
CDR3aa: CASSENRETGELFF
j_gene: TRBJ2-2
v_gene: TRBV6-4
abundance: few
d_gene: NA

CDR3nt: TGTGCCAGCTCACTCGGACAGGTTGGTAACACTGAAGCTTTCTTT
CDR3aa: CASSLGQVGNTEAFF
j_gene: TRBJ1-1
v_gene: TRBV18
abundance: NA
d_gene: TRBD1

CDR3nt: TGTGCCAGCAGCTTCCCGACAGGGGAACAAGAGACCCAGTACTTC
CDR3aa: CASSFPTGEQETQYF
j_gene: TRBJ2-5
v_gene: TRBV11-3
abundance: NA
d_gene: TRBD1

CDR3nt: TGTGCCAGCAGCCAAGAAACTAGGGGGCACTATGGCTACACCTTC
CDR3aa: CASSQETRGHYGYTF
j_gene: TRBJ1-2
v_gene: TRBV4-2
abundance: NA
d_gene: TRBD1

CDR3nt: TGTGCCAGCAGCTTAGGCCTAGCGGGAGAGCTGCCGTTCTTC
CDR3aa: CASSLGLAGELPFF
j_gene: TRBJ2-1
v_gene: TRBV7-8
abundance: NA
d_gene: TRBD2

CDR3nt: TGTGCCAGCAGCCAAGGAGGACAGGGATTGGTCCCCTATGGCTACACCTTC
CDR3aa: CASSQGGQGLVPYGYTF
j_gene: TRBJ1-2
v_gene: TRBV7-9
abundance: NA
d_gene: TRBD1

CDR3nt: TGTGCCTGGAGTATGGGCGGGGCTTGGGAGACCCAGTACTTC
CDR3aa: CAWSMGGAWETQYF
j_gene: TRBJ2-5
v_gene: TRBV30
abundance: NA
d_gene: NA

CDR3nt: TGTGCCAGCAGCCCCCAGACTAGCGACTACGAGCAGTACTTC
CDR3aa: CASSPQTSDYEQYF
j_gene: TRBJ2-7
v_gene: TRBV4-2
abundance: NA
d_gene: TRBD2

CDR3nt: TGTGCCAGCGGCGACGGGGGATACGAGCAGTACTTC
CDR3aa: CASGDGGYEQYF
j_gene: TRBJ2-7
v_gene: TRBV7-9
abundance: NA
d_gene: NA

CDR3nt: TGCGCCAGCAGCCAAGACTGGACTAGCGGCGCAGACCAGTACTTC
CDR3aa: CASSQDWTSGADQYF
j_gene: TRBJ2-5
v_gene: TRBV4-1
abundance: few
d_gene: TRBD2

CDR3nt: TGTGCCAGCAGCCTGGTACAGGGGGCGGGGCCCACCGGGGAGCTGTTTTTT
CDR3aa: CASSLVQGAGPTGELFF
j_gene: TRBJ2-2
v_gene: TRBV5-8
abundance: few
d_gene: TRBD1

CDR3nt: TGCGCCAGCAGCTTGGTCGGCGGGAGTACCGGGGAGCTGTTTTTT
CDR3aa: CASSLVGGSTGELFF
j_gene: TRBJ2-2
v_gene: TRBV5-1
abundance: NA
d_gene: TRBD2

CDR3nt: TGTGCCAGCAGGCCAACTAGCCCGGGGCAGTACTTC
CDR3aa: CASRPTSPGQYF
j_gene: TRBJ2-7
v_gene: TRBV7-2
abundance: NA
d_gene: NA

CDR3nt: TGCGCCAGCAGCCAAGAGGAGAACTCCTACGAGCAGTACTTC
CDR3aa: CASSQEENSYEQYF
j_gene: TRBJ2-7
v_gene: TRBV4-1
abundance: NA
d_gene: NA

CDR3nt: TGTGCCACCAGCAGAGATACAGTCAATGAGCAGTTCTTC
CDR3aa: CATSRDTVNEQFF
j_gene: TRBJ2-1
v_gene: TRBV15
abundance: NA
d_gene: NA

CDR3nt: TGTGCCAGCAGCCGAGGGACGATCAGCTACGAGCAGTACTTC
CDR3aa: CASSRGTISYEQYF
j_gene: TRBJ2-7
v_gene: TRBV7-2
abundance: NA
d_gene: NA

CDR3nt: TGTGCTAGTGGTCCCCAGACAGATCCCGGGGAGCTGTTTTTT
CDR3aa: CASGPQTDPGELFF
j_gene: TRBJ2-2
v_gene: TRBV12-5
abundance: once
d_gene: NA

CDR3nt: TGTGCCAGCAGTACGGACAGTTGGGTTGGGTGGGGCTACACCTTC
CDR3aa: CASSTDSWVGWGYTF
j_gene: TRBJ1-2
v_gene: TRBV6-1
abundance: NA
d_gene: NA

CDR3nt: TGCGCCAGCAGCCCGCTTAGCGGGAGCTCCTACAATGAGCAGTTCTTC
CDR3aa: CASSPLSGSSYNEQFF
j_gene: TRBJ2-1
v_gene: TRBV5-1
abundance: NA
d_gene: TRBD2

CDR3nt: TGTGCCAGCAGCTCCGGACAGAACACAGATACGCAGTATTTT
CDR3aa: CASSSGQNTDTQYF
j_gene: TRBJ2-3
v_gene: TRBV7-2
abundance: NA
d_gene: NA

CDR3nt: TGTGCCAGCAGTTACGACACTATCGGGGAGCTGTTTTTT
CDR3aa: CASSYDTIGELFF
j_gene: TRBJ2-2
v_gene: TRBV6-6
abundance: NA
d_gene: NA

CDR3nt: TGCAGCGTTGAAGGAAGGACAAGCACTGAAGCTTTCTTT
CDR3aa: CSVEGRTSTEAFF
j_gene: TRBJ1-1
v_gene: TRBV29-1
abundance: NA
d_gene: NA

CDR3nt: TGTGCCAGCAGCTTAGGCACAGCTAATCAGCCCCAGCATTTT
CDR3aa: CASSLGTANQPQHF
j_gene: TRBJ1-5
v_gene: TRBV7-9
abundance: NA
d_gene: NA

CDR3nt: TGTGCCAGCAGGGTCGGTGGGGACACCGGGGAGCTGTTTTTT
CDR3aa: CASRVGGDTGELFF
j_gene: TRBJ2-2
v_gene: TRBV2
abundance: NA
d_gene: NA

CDR3nt: TGTGCCAGCAGCTTTAGAGGGTCGGACACCATATATTTT
CDR3aa: CASSFRGSDTIYF
j_gene: TRBJ1-3
v_gene: TRBV7-2
abundance: NA
d_gene: NA

CDR3nt: TGCGCCAGCAGCCTAAGTTGGCGGGAGGTCTACAATGAGCAGTTCTTC
CDR3aa: CASSLSWREVYNEQFF
j_gene: TRBJ2-1
v_gene: TRBV4-1
abundance: NA
d_gene: TRBD2

CDR3nt: TGTGCTGCCTCAGGGGCCCAGAACACTGAAGCTTTCTTT
CDR3aa: CAASGAQNTEAFF
j_gene: TRBJ1-1
v_gene: TRBV30
abundance: NA
d_gene: NA

CDR3nt: TGTGCCAGCAGCTCCCGCCGGGTAAGCTCCTATAATGAGCAGTTCTTC
CDR3aa: CASSSRRVSSYNEQFF
j_gene: TRBJ2-1
v_gene: TRBV7-2
abundance: NA
d_gene: NA

CDR3nt: TGTGCCAGCAGTTACTCGAGTCAGGGGCGCCTCTATGGCTACACCTTC
CDR3aa: CASSYSSQGRLYGYTF
j_gene: TRBJ1-2
v_gene: TRBV6-5
abundance: NA
d_gene: NA

CDR3nt: TGCGCCAGCAGCCGACCCGGGTCGAACACTGAAGCTTTCTTT
CDR3aa: CASSRPGSNTEAFF
j_gene: TRBJ1-1
v_gene: TRBV5-1
abundance: NA
d_gene: NA

CDR3nt: TGTGCCAGCAGCTTATCCGGCCAATCTAATGAAAAACTGTTTTTT
CDR3aa: CASSLSGQSNEKLFF
j_gene: TRBJ1-4
v_gene: TRBV11-1
abundance: NA
d_gene: NA

CDR3nt: TGTGCCATCAGTGGTCAGGGGAACACCATATATTTT
CDR3aa: CAISGQGNTIYF
j_gene: TRBJ1-3
v_gene: TRBV10-3
abundance: NA
d_gene: NA

CDR3nt: TGTGCCAGCAGTGAAGAGGTGGGGCCCTACGAGCAGTACTTC
CDR3aa: CASSEEVGPYEQYF
j_gene: TRBJ2-7
v_gene: TRBV6-1
abundance: NA
d_gene: NA

CDR3nt: TGTGCCAGCAGTTACTCGAGGCCAAGCTCTGGAAACACCATATATTTT
CDR3aa: CASSYSRPSSGNTIYF
j_gene: TRBJ1-3
v_gene: TRBV6-5
abundance: NA
d_gene: NA

CDR3nt: TGTGCCAGCAGCGTGGTGGGAGGGGTTGATGAGCAGTTCTTC
CDR3aa: CASSVVGGVDEQFF
j_gene: TRBJ2-1
v_gene: TRBV9
abundance: NA
d_gene: TRBD2

CDR3nt: TGCGCCAGCAGCCAATCAAACGGACTCCGCTCTGGAAACACCATATATTTT
CDR3aa: CASSQSNGLRSGNTIYF
j_gene: TRBJ1-3
v_gene: TRBV4-3
abundance: NA
d_gene: NA

CDR3nt: TGCGCCAGCAATCTGGGACCCGGAAATGACGAGCAGTACTTC
CDR3aa: CASNLGPGNDEQYF
j_gene: TRBJ2-7
v_gene: TRBV5-1
abundance: NA
d_gene: NA

CDR3nt: TGTGCCAGCACAACCCGACAGACCGGGGAGCTGTTTTTT
CDR3aa: CASTTRQTGELFF
j_gene: TRBJ2-2
v_gene: TRBV6-5
abundance: few
d_gene: NA

CDR3nt: TGTGCCAGCAGCCCCAACCGGGAAACGGGGGAATACGAGCAGTACTTC
CDR3aa: CASSPNRETGEYEQYF
j_gene: TRBJ2-7
v_gene: TRBV11-3
abundance: NA
d_gene: NA